This T cell receptor beta chain was sequenced in a study of shared clonotypes between healthy human individuals. Produced via immunoSEQ multiplex PCR; TCRdb's table is partial and in-frame only. There are a few million clones in the sample; more than 80% occur only once, and roughly 0.36% lies in the top ten. The CDR3 extends over 16 amino acids. Germline V lookup: CDR1 SNHLY, CDR2 FYNNEI. Trimming stripped 2 bases from V and 5 bases from J, with 18 bases between. The chain uses TRBV2 and TRBJ1-2; no clear D gene. The source material was naive CD4+ T cells from PBMCs. As for subset: CD45RA+ positively selected. The receptor was derived from a man younger than 35 in good health. Some clones in this sample may be carry-over from other donors' samples. The CDR3 region is CASSELGPRLPYGYTF. DNA of the CDR3: TGTGCCAGCAGTGAACTAGGGCCCCGGCTGCCATATGGCTACACCTTC.